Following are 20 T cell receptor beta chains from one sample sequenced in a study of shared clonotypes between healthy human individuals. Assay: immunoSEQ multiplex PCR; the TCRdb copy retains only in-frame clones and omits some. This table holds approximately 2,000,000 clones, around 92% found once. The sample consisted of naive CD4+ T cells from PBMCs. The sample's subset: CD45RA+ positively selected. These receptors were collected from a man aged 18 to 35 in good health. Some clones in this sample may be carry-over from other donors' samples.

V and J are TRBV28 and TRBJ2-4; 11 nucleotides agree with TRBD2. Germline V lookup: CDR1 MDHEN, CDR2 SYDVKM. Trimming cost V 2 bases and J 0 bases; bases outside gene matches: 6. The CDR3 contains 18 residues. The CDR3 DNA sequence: TGTGCCAGCAGTTTACCTAGCGGGAGGCCAGGAGCCAAAAACATTCAGTACTTC. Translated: CASSLPSGRPGAKNIQYF.

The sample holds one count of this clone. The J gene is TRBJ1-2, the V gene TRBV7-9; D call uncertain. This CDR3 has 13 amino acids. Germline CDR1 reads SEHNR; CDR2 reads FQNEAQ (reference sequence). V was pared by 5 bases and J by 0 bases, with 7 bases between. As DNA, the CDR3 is TGTGCCAGCAGCCCGGAAGCTAACTATGGCTACACCTTC. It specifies CASSPEANYGYTF.

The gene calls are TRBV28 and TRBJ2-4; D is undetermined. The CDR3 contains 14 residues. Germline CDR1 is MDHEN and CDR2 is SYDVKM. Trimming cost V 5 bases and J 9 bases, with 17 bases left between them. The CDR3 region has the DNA TGTGCCAGCAGTCCCCAGGTTTACCCCCCCATTCAGTACTTC. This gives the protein CASSPQVYPPIQYF.

CDR3 loop: CASSSTQGTLIYGYTF. The CDR3 DNA reads as TGTGCCAGTAGCTCCACCCAGGGAACGCTAATCTATGGCTACACCTTC. The chain joins TRBV19 to TRBJ1-2, with TRBD1 as a possible D gene (5 bases). Deletions cut 6 bases from V and 4 bases from J, with 21 bases between. Looked up from germline, CDR1 is LNHDA and CDR2 is SQIVND (reference sequence). This CDR3 is 16 amino acids long.

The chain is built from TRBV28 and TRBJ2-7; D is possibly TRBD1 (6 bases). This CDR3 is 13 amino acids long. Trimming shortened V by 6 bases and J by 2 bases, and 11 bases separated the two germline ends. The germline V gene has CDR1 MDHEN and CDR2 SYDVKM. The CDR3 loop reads CASRSGTTYEQYF. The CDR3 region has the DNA TGTGCCAGCAGGTCGGGGACAACCTACGAGCAGTACTTC.

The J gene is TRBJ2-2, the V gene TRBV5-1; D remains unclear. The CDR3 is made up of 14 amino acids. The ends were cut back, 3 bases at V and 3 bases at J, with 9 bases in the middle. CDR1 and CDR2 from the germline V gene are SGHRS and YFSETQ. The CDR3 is CASSWSEYTGELFF. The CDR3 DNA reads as TGCGCCAGCAGCTGGAGCGAGTACACCGGGGAGCTGTTTTTT.

The CDR3 loop is CASSPNRGRSYGYTF. The CDR3 DNA follows: TGTGCCAGCAGTCCCAACAGGGGGCGCAGCTATGGCTACACCTTC. This sequence joins TRBV6-6 and TRBJ1-2, with TRBD1 matching over 9 bases. Germline V gene sequence: CDR1 MNHNY, CDR2 SVGAGI (reference sequence). The CDR3 consists of 15 residues. The junction had 8 bases not matched to a gene; V was cut back by 5 bases and J by 4 bases.

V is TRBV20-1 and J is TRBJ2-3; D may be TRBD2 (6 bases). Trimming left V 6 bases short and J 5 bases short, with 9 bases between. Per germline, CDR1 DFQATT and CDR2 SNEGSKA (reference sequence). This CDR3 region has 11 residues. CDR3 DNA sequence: TGCAGTGCATTTAGCGGAGATACGCAGTATTTT. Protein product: CSAFSGDTQYF.

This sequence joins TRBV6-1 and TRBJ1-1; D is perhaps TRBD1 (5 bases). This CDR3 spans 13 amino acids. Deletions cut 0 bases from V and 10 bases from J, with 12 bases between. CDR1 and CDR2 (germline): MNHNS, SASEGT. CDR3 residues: CASSEAQGLVAFF. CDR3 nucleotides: TGTGCCAGCAGTGAAGCGCAGGGTTTAGTAGCTTTCTTT.

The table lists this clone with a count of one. The CDR3: CASSLYPSGGPYNEQFF. The CDR3 DNA reads TGCGCCAGCAGCTTGTACCCTAGCGGGGGTCCCTACAATGAGCAGTTCTTC. V gene TRBV5-1 combines with J gene TRBJ2-1; 10 nucleotides line up with TRBD2. The CDR3 runs 17 residues. The germline V gene encodes CDR1 SGHRS and CDR2 YFSETQ. V trimming: 1 base; J trimming: 2 bases; junction bases outside the gene matches: 6.

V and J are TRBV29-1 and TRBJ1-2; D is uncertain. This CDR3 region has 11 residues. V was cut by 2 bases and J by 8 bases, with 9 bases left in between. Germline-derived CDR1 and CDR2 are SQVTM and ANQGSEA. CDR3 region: CSVEFPNGYTF. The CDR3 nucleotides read TGCAGCGTTGAATTCCCTAACGGCTACACCTTC.

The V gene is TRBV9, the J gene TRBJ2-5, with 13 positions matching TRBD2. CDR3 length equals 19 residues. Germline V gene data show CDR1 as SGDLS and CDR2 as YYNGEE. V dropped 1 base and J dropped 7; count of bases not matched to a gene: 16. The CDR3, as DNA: TGTGCCAGCAGCGTAAGGCCCGGGACTAGCGGGACTGGTGGCGGGACCCAGTACTTC. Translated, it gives CASSVRPGTSGTGGGTQYF.

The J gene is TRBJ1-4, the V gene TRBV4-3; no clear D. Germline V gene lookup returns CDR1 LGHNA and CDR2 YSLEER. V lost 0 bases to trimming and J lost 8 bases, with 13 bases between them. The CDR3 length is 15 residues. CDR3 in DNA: TGCGCCAGCAGCCAAGAATGGCGCATGAAGGAAAAACTGTTTTTT. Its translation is CASSQEWRMKEKLFF.

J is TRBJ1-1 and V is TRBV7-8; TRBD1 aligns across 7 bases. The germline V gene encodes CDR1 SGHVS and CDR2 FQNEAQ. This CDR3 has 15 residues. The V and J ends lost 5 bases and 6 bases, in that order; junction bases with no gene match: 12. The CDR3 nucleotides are TGTGCCAGCAGCCGAGGGAGGGACAGTGTCGCTGAAGCTTTCTTT. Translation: CASSRGRDSVAEAFF.

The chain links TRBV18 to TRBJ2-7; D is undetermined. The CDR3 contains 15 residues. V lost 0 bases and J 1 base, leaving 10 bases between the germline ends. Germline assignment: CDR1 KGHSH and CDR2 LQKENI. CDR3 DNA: TGTGCCAGCTCACCACCCAGGAGCCGGTCCTACGAGCAGTACTTC. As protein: CASSPPRSRSYEQYF.

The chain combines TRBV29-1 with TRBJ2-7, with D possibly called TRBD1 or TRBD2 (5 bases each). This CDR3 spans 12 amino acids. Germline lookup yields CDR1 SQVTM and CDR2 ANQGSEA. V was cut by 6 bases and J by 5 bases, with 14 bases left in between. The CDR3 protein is CSVRDRPDEQYF. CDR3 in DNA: TGCAGCGTCCGGGACCGGCCGGACGAGCAGTACTTC.

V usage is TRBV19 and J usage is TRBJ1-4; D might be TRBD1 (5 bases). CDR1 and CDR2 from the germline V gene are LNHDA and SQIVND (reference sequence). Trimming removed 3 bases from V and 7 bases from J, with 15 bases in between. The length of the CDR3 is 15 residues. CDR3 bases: TGTGCCAGTAGTATGTCAGGGCGGGTGACTGAAAAACTGTTTTTT. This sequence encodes CASSMSGRVTEKLFF.

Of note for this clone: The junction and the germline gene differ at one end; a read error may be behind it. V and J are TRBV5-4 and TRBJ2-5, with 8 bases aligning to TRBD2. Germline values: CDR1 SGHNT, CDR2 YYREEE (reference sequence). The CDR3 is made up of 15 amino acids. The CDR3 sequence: CASRLGAGEGETQYF. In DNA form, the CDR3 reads TGTGCCAGCAGATTGGGAGCGGGAGAGGGAGAGACCCAGTACTTC.

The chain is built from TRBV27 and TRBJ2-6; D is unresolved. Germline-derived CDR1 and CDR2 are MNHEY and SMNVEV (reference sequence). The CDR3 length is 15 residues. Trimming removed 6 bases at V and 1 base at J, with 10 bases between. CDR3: CASRDFSSGANVLTF. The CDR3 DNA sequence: TGTGCCAGCAGGGATTTCTCATCTGGGGCCAACGTCCTGACTTTC.

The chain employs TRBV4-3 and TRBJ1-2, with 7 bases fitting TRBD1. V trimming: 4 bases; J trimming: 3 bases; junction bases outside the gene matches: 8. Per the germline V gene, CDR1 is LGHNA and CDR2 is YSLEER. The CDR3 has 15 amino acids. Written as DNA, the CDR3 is TGCGCCAGCAGCCCCCTACACCAGGGGGACTATGGCTACACCTTC. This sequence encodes CASSPLHQGDYGYTF.